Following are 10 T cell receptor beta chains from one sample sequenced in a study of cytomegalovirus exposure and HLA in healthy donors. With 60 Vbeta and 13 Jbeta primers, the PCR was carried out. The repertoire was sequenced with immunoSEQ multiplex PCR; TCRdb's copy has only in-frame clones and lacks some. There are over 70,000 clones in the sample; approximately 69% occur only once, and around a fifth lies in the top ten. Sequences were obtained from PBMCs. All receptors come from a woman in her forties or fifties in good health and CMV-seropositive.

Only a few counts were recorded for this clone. The CDR3 protein is CASSMGQSYNEQFF. The CDR3 DNA reads as TGTGCCAGTAGCATGGGACAGTCCTACAATGAGCAGTTCTTC. V usage is TRBV19 and J usage is TRBJ2-1; 7 bases are shared with TRBD1. The junction had 3 bases not matched to a gene; V was cut back by 6 bases and J by 1 base. Per the germline V gene, CDR1 is LNHDA and CDR2 is SQIVND (reference sequence). The CDR3 extends over 14 amino acids.

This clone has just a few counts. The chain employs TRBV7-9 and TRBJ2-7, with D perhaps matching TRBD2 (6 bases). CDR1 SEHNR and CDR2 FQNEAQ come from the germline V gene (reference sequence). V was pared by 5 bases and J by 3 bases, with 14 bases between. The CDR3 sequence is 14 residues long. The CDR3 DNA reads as TGTGCCAGCAGCCCCTCCAGCGGGTACTACGAGCAGTACTTC. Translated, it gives CASSPSSGYYEQYF.

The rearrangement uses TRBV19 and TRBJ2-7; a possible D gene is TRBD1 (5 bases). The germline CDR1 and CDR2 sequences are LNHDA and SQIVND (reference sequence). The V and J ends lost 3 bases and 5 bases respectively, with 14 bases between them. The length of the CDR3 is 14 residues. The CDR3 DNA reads TGTGCCAGTAGTATGAGGCAGGGCGCGGACGAGCAGTACTTC. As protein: CASSMRQGADEQYF. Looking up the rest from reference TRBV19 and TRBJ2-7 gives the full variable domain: DGGITQSPKYLFRKEGQNVTLSCEQNLNHDAMYWYRQDPGQGLRLIYYSQIVNDFQKGDIAEGYSVSREKKESFPLTVTSAQKNPTAFYLCASSMRQGADEQYFGPGTRLTVT.

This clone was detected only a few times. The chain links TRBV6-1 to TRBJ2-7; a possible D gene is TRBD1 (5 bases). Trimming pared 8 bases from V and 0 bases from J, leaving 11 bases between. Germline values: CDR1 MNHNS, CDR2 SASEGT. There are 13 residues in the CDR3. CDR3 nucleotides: TGTGCCAGCTCCTCAGGGTTCTCCTACGAGCAGTACTTC. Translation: CASSSGFSYEQYF.

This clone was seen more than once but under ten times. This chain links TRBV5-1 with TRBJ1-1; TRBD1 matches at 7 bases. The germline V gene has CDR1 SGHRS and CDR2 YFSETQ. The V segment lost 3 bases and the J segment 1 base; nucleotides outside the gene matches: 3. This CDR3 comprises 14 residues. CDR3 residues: CASSYRGENTEAFF. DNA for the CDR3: TGCGCCAGCAGCTACAGGGGCGAGAACACTGAAGCTTTCTTT.

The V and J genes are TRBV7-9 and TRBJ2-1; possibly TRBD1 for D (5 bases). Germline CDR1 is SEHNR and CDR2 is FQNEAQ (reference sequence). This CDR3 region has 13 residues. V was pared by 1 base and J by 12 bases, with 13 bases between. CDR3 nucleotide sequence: TGTGCCAGCAGCTTAGGGGGCGATAATTCGCAGTTCTTC. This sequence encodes CASSLGGDNSQFF.

CDR3 in amino acids: CASSLAGGGEQYF. CDR3 bases: TGTGCCAGCAGCTTAGCAGGGGGCGGCGAGCAGTACTTC. J is TRBJ2-7 and V is TRBV7-8; TRBD1 matches 7 bases. In germline, CDR1 is SGHVS, CDR2 FQNEAQ. V lost 0 bases and J lost 6; bases outside the gene matches: 2. CDR3 length equals 13 residues.

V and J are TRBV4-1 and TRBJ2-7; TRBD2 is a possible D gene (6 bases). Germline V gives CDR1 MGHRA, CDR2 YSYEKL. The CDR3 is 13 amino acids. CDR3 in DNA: TGCGCTTCTTCTAAGGACTACCCTTGGGAGCAGTACTTC. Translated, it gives CASSKDYPWEQYF.

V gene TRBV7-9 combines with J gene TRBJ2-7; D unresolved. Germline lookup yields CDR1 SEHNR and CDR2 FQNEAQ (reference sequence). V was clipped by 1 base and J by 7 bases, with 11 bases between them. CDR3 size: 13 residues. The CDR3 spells CASSLVGAREQYF. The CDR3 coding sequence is TGTGCCAGCAGCTTAGTTGGAGCGCGAGAGCAGTACTTC.

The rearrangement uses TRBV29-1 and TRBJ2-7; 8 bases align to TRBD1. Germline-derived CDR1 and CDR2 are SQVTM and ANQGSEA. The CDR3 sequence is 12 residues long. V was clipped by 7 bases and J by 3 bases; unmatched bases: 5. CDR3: CSGTGQGYEQYF. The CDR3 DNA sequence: TGCAGCGGGACAGGACAGGGCTACGAGCAGTACTTC.